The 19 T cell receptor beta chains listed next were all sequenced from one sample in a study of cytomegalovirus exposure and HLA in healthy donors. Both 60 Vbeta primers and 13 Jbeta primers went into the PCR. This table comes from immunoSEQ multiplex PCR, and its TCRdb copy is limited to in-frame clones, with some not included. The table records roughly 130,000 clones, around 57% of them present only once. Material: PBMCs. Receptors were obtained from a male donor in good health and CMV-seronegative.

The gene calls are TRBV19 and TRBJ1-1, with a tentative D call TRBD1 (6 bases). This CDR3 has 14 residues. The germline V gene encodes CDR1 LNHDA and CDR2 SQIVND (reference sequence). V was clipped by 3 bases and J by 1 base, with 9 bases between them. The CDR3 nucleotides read TGTGCCAGTAGTATGGGGGCAGGGAACACTGAAGCTTTCTTT. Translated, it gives CASSMGAGNTEAFF. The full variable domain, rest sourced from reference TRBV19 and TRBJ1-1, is DGGITQSPKYLFRKEGQNVTLSCEQNLNHDAMYWYRQDPGQGLRLIYYSQIVNDFQKGDIAEGYSVSREKKESFPLTVTSAQKNPTAFYLCASSMGAGNTEAFFGQGTRLTVV.

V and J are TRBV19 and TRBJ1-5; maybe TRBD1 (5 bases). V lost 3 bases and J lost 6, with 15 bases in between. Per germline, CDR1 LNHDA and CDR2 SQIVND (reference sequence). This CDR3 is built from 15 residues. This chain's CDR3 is CASSMGGTGSQPQHF. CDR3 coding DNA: TGTGCCAGTAGTATGGGCGGGACGGGCAGTCAGCCCCAGCATTTT.

Here the CDR3 DNA reads TGTGCCAGCAACCCCGGGGGAAGGTACTTTGTCAACACTGAAGCTTTCTTT. Translated: CASNPGGRYFVNTEAFF. V is TRBV5-6 and J is TRBJ1-1, with D tentatively TRBD1 (5 bases). The germline V gene encodes CDR1 SGHDT and CDR2 YYEEEE. The CDR3 totals 17 residues. Trimming took 6 bases from V and 2 from J, leaving 23 bases between them.

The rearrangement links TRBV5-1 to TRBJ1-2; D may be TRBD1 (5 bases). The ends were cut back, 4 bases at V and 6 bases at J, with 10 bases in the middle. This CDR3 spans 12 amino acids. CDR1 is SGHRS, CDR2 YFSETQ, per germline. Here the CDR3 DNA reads TGCGCCAGCAGCCCCCGGGGGGATGGCTACACCTTC. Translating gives CASSPRGDGYTF.

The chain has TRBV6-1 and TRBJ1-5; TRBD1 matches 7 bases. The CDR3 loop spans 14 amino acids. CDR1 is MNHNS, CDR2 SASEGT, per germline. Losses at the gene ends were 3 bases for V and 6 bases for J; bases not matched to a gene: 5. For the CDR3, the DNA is TGTGCCAGCAGTGAGCAGGGGGTCACTCAGCCCCAGCATTTT. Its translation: CASSEQGVTQPQHF.

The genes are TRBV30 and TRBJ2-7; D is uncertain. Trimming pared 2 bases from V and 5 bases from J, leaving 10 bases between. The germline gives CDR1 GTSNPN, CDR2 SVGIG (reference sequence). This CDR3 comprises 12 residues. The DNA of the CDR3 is TGTGCCTGGAGTTGGCAGACTCACGAGCAGTACTTC. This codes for CAWSWQTHEQYF. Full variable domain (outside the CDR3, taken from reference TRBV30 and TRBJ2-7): SQTIHQWPATLVQPVGSPLSLECTVEGTSNPNLYWYRQAAGRGLQLLFYSVGIGQISSEVPQNLSASRPQDRQFILSSKKLLLSDSGFYLCAWSWQTHEQYFGPGTRLTVT.

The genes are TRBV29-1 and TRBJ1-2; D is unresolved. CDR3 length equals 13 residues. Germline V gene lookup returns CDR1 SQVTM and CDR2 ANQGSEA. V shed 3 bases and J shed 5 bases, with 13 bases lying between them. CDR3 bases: TGCAGCGTTGAGGGAGAGTTCGGGTATGGCTACACCTTC. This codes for CSVEGEFGYGYTF.

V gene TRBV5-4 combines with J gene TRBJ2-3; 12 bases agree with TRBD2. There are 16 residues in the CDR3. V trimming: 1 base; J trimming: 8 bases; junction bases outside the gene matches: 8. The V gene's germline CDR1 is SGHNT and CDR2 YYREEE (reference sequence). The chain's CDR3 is CASSLTSGGPLGTQYF. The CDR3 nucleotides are TGTGCCAGCAGCTTGACTAGCGGGGGGCCACTGGGTACGCAGTATTTT.

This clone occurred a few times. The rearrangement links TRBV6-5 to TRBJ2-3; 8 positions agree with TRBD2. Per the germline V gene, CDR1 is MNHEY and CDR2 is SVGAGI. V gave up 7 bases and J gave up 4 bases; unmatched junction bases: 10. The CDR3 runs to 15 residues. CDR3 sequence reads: CASKNTGTRADTQYF. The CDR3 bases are TGTGCCAGCAAAAATACCGGGACTAGGGCAGATACGCAGTATTTT.

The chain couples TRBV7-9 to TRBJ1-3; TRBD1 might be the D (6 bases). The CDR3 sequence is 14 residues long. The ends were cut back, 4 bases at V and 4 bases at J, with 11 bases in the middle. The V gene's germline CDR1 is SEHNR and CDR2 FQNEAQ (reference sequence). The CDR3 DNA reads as TGTGCCAGCAGCTACAGGGCGGAAGGAAACACCATATATTTT. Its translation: CASSYRAEGNTIYF.

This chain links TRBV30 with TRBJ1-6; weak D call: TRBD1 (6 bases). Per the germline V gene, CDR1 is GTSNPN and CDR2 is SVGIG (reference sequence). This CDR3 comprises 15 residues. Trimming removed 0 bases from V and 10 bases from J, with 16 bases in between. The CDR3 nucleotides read TGTGCCTGGAGTGTACGGGGGGGCTCGGACTCACCCCTCCACTTT. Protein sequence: CAWSVRGGSDSPLHF.

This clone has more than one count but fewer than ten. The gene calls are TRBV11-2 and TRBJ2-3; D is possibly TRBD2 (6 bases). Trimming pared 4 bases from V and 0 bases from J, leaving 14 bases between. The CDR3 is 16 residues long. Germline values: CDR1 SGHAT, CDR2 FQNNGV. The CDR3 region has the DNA TGTGCCAGCAGCTCCGGGACTCAGGCTAGCACAGATACGCAGTATTTT. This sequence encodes CASSSGTQASTDTQYF.

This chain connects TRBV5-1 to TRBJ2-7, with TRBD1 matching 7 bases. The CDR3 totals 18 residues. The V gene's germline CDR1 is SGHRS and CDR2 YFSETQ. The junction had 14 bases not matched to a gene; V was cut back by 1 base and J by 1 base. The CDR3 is CASSLRTGLPPSSYEQYF. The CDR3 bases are TGCGCCAGCAGCTTGCGGACAGGTTTGCCCCCCAGTTCCTACGAGCAGTACTTC.

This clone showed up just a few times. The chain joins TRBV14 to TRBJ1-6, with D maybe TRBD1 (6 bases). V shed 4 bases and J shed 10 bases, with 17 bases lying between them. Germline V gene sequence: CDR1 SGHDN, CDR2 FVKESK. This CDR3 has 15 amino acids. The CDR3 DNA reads TGTGCCAGCAGCCTTAACCGGGACAAATTCTCACCCCTCCACTTT. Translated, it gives CASSLNRDKFSPLHF.

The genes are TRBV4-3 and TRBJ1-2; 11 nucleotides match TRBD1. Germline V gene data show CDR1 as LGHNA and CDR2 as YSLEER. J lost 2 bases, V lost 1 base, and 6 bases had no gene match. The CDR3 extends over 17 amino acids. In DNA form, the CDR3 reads TGCGCCAGCAGCCAAGTTTACCGGGACAGGGGGAACTATGGCTACACCTTC. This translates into CASSQVYRDRGNYGYTF.

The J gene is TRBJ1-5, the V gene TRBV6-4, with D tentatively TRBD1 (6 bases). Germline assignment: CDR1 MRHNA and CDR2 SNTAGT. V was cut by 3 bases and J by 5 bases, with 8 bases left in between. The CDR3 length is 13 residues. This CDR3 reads CASSETGYQPQHF. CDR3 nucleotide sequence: TGTGCCAGCAGTGAGACAGGTTATCAGCCCCAGCATTTT.

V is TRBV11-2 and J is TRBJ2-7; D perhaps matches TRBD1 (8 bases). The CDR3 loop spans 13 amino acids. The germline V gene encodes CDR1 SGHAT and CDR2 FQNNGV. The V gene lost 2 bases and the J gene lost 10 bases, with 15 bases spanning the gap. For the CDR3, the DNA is TGTGCCAGCAGCTTAAACAGGGGGGGGACACAGTACTTC. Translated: CASSLNRGGTQYF.

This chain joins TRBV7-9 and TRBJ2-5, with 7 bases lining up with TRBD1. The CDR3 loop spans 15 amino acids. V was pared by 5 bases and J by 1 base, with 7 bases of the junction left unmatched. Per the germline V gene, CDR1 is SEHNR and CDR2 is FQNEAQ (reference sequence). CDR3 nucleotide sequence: TGTGCCAGCAGCGCCCCAGGGGACAGCCAAGAGACCCAGTACTTC. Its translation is CASSAPGDSQETQYF.

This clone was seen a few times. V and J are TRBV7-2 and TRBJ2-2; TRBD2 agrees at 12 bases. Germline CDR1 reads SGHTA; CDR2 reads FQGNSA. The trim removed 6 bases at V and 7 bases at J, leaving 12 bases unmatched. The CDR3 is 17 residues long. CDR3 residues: CASSWGTSGPTGGELFF. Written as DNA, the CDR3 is TGTGCCAGCAGTTGGGGGACTAGCGGGCCTACCGGCGGGGAGCTGTTTTTT.